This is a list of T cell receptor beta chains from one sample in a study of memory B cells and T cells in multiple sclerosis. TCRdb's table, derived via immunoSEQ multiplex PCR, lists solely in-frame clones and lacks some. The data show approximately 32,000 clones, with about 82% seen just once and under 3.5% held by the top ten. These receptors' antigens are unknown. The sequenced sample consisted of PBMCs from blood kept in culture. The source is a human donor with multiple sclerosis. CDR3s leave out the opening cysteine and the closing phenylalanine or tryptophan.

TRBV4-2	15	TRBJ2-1	ASSQDGSGRLYNEQF
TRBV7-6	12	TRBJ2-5	ASSLIGGGETQY
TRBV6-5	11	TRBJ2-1	ASRRSTWDEQF
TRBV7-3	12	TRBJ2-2	ASSFRLNTGELF
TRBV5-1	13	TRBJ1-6	ASSYRSSYNSPLH
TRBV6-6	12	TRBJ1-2	ASITGGENYGYT
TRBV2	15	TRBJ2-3	ASRGLAGRKQGDTQY
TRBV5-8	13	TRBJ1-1	ASSVSGLGLTEAF
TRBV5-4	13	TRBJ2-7	ASSLAPRVGYEQY
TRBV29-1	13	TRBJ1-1	SVEDISPMNTEAF
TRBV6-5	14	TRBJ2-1	ASSYSRLAAYNEQF
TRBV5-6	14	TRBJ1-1	ASSLPGLGMNTEAF
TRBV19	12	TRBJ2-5	ASRMGQGGETQY
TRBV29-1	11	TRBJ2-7	SAATGGTYEQY
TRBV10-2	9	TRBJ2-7	ASSGSDEQY
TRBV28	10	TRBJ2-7	ASSSPNRGQY
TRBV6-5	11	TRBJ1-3	ASREGQRNTIY
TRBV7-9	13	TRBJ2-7	ASSSTGTGIHEQY
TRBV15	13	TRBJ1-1	ATSRDQGASTEAF